This TCR beta chain was retrieved from a study of regulatory T cells in long-lasting Graves disease (dated by TCRdb to the early 2020s). About the investigation overall: Antithyroid drugs had been taken for less than 3 months by newly diagnosed Graves' disease patients. Persistent Graves' disease patients were compared with newly diagnosed Graves' disease patients by peripheral blood TCR sequencing and RNA sequencing. The study was conducted in China and was registered as a clinical trial. A total of 33 samples were covered by TCR sequencing, comprising around 13 persistent and about 20 newly diagnosed Graves' disease patients. What the work shows at the level of the full study, not this receptor alone: The authors noted that the small sample size was a limitation that may lower accuracy. Compared with newly diagnosed patients, persistent Graves' disease patients had lower TCR Shannon entropy and fewer highly expanded clones, which suggests clonal expansion. Preferential use of TRBV28, TRBJ1-2 and TRBJ2-5 was observed in persistent disease, whereas TRBV20-1 and TRBJ2-1 were favored in newly diagnosed disease. Sequencing and analysis were limited to the TCR beta chain. Patients with persistent disease shared more public clonotypes (fewer than 3,000) than newly diagnosed patients did (more than 900). Only peripheral blood was studied, because thyroid tissue, the primary lesion, was inaccessible.

Relative to germline, V is missing 3 bases and J is missing 10 bases, with 17 bases of the junction outside any gene match. Via the germline V gene (reference sequence), CDR1 is LNHDA and CDR2 SQIVND. The CDR3 starts with the cysteine, ends with the phenylalanine, and has 17 residues. Only CDR3 DNA remains: 51 bases, in frame from the first base. The time point label, as the study defines it: newly diagnosed GD, antithyroid drugs for less than 3 months. For both TCR sequencing and RNA sequencing, RNA was extracted from PBMCs in TRIzol. Graves' disease was diagnosed according to American Thyroid Association guidelines. The patients came from an endocrinology department in Xi'an, China. Each patient gave roughly 8.4 milliliters of peripheral blood, collected in an EDTA anticoagulant tube. PBMCs were isolated by Ficoll Paque Plus density gradient separation without further T cell sorting. An Agilent 2100 Bioanalyzer and agarose gel were used to assess RNA quality, and a NanoDrop 2000 was used to measure RNA concentration.

This clonotype was seen many times. Its antigen is currently not known. No per-base quality is available; no much larger clone lies one base away. Receptor amplification or capture employed multiplex PCR. The instrument given in TCRdb is Illumina HiSeq 4000. CDR3 regions were amplified by Arm-PCR with iRepertoire HTBI primers to construct TCR beta libraries. Before sequencing, the PCR products went through gel purification. The authors' analysis ran thus. Across samples, 55 to 80 TRBV and 13 to 15 TRBJ segments were identified and used for gene usage analysis of CDR3 amino acid clonotypes. Filtered high-quality paired reads were merged into contigs using COPE and FqMerger. BLAST was used to align contigs to IMGT TRBV, TRBD and TRBJ reference genes, and CDR3 was defined according to IMGT. Highly expanded clones were defined as clonotypes with a frequency above 0.1%. Shannon entropy served as the measure of repertoire diversity, while the Gini coefficient captured V-J evenness. Public clonotypes were defined as clonotypes shared by more than one individual. TCRdb cleaned the public reads at Q25 with fastp, built clones with MiXCR and kept in-frame beta chains. When rows share a CDR3 protein, they turn into one entry using the most common DNA and genes. The V and J calls, along with clone size, are taken from TCRdb and not from the paper's own processing. This sample has approximately 400,000 distinct CDR3 sequences in its table, and approximately 15% of those were observed once. The ten largest clonotypes hold roughly 7.7% of the sample.

The same sample was also studied in work on T cells in Graves' hyperthyroidism and ophthalmopathy. As the second publication notes: Stable Graves' hyperthyroidism was defined as the absence of progression to ophthalmopathy over 18 months of follow-up. Hyperthyroidism patients were newly diagnosed, with disease duration under 2 months, and aged 18 to 65 years. Exclusion was applied to patients with uncontrolled infections, other autoimmune diseases, pregnancy or lactation. Diagnoses relied on clinical symptoms, serum thyroxine and TRAb, thyroid ultrasound and orbital computed tomography. For the first round of RT-PCR on the TCR CDR3, the HTBI primer set was used together with the Qiagen OneStep RT-PCR kit. Blood samples also contained most of the expanded thyroid clonotypes (frequency above 0.001), which suggests that blood repertoires may reflect thyroid immune responses. A model built on a 13 V-J signature distinguished ophthalmopathy from stable hyperthyroidism, reaching 87.88% sensitivity and about 81% specificity in cross-validation and 80%/75% in testing. In validation, the model predicted progression to ophthalmopathy a median of approximately 6.6 months before onset, with over 55% sensitivity and 72.22% specificity. A discovery cohort of about a hundred patients, approximately 44 with Graves' ophthalmopathy and 57 with stable Graves' hyperthyroidism, was used to find distinguishing TCR V-J signatures. Prospective prediction of ophthalmopathy was tested in an independent validation cohort consisting of 18 hyperthyroidism patients and 15 to 17 patients who later progressed to ophthalmopathy. For training and testing, the roughly 100 patients in the discovery cohort were randomly divided in a 7:3 ratio. In addition, the study compared T-cell repertoires in thyroid tissue and in blood from roughly six Graves' hyperthyroidism patients. Following sampling, methimazole starting at 30 mg daily was given to hyperthyroidism patients, and high-dose intravenous methylprednisolone was given to ophthalmopathy patients. A second multiplex PCR round built the libraries, followed by size selection and purification. Sequencing of the libraries was done on an Illumina HiSeq2000 using paired-end 100 bp reads. SOAPnuke was used to process the raw data, removing reads that contained adapters or uncalled bases, had a mean Phred below 15, or lacked an exact match to the constant primer or identifier. High-quality paired reads were merged with COPE v1.2.5, and unique nucleotide sequences were defined as clonotypes. MiTCR v1.1 was used to align clonotypes to the IMGT TRBV, TRBD and TRBJ reference segments. Analysis was restricted to V-J combinations with a frequency above 0.0001, which covered roughly 99% of repertoires. The TCS score was defined as F50 (clonal expansion) divided by E x V (chaos), with BLOSUM62-based TCRdist calculated between CDR3 peptides within each V-J. Welch's t-statistics and random forest reduced 500 to 650 V-J features to fewer than 15, which were used in a naive Bayes classifier (R e1071). Sample size was not statistically predetermined, and blinding of investigators to group allocation was not performed. According to the paper, TCR Vbeta CDR3 sequencing was carried out on 135 peripheral blood samples, which came from 40 to 45 ophthalmopathy, under 80 hyperthyroidism and roughly 17 progressor patients.

The source of this sequence is a woman aged 40 to 50 with Graves disease. Donor details come from another sample of the same person, matched by shared clones. The material was peripheral blood mononuclear cells (PBMCs), obtained at new diagnosis, from a patient treated with antithyroid drugs. The sequence links TRBV19 to TRBJ2-7, with 11 bases in between that match TRBD2. The CDR3 reads as follows: CASSIVTTSGSGREQYF. The nucleotide sequence is TGTGCCAGTAGTATCGTCACAACTAGCGGGAGCGGTCGAGAACAGTACTTC.